Presented here are 16 T cell receptor beta chains from one specimen sequenced in a study of CD4 T cells in relation to SARS-CoV-2 and coronaviruses. CD4+ T cells from unexposed donors were obtained before the COVID-19 pandemic (2011-2018). CD4+ T cells were isolated from the cells after 10 days of culture. TCRdb's table, derived via immunoSEQ multiplex PCR, lists solely in-frame clones and lacks some. The profile shows around 23,000 clones, around 80% of them singletons. No antigens are known for them. Sequencing was performed on CD4+ T cells from PBMCs, cultured in vitro. These receptor sequences come from a human donor in good health.

The chain is built from TRBV3-1 (or the pseudogene TRBV3-2) and TRBJ2-3; 12 positions agree with TRBD2. CDR1 and CDR2 (germline): LGHDT, YNNKEL (reference sequence). Trimming cost V 6 bases and J 5 bases; bases outside gene matches: 9. CDR3 size: 16 residues. CDR3 residues: CASSPRTSGKKDTQYF. The CDR3 coding sequence is TGTGCCAGCAGTCCCCGGACTAGCGGGAAGAAAGATACGCAGTATTTT.

The chain carries TRBV19 and TRBJ2-1, with TRBD2 identical over 7 bases. This CDR3 has 14 residues. Losses at the gene ends were 6 bases for V and 5 bases for J; bases not matched to a gene: 7. CDR1 LNHDA and CDR2 SQIVND come from the germline V gene (reference sequence). CDR3 residues: CASSRGLVHNEQFF. CDR3 nucleotides: TGTGCCAGTAGCCGAGGACTAGTTCACAATGAGCAGTTCTTC.

The gene calls are TRBV2 and TRBJ1-5, with D possibly being TRBD1 (5 bases). V was clipped by 4 bases and J by 2 bases, with 6 bases between them. Germline loops: CDR1 SNHLY, CDR2 FYNNEI. This CDR3 region has 13 residues. CDR3 loop: CASSVGGNQPQHF. For the CDR3, the DNA is TGTGCCAGCAGTGTAGGGGGCAATCAGCCCCAGCATTTT.

This clone turned up a few times. The chain recombines TRBV2 with TRBJ2-7, with D perhaps TRBD1 (6 bases). V was pared by 7 bases and J by 4 bases, with 14 bases between. Germline CDR1 and CDR2: SNHLY and FYNNEI. This CDR3 region has 13 residues. As DNA, the CDR3 is TGTGCCAGCATTGGGGACAAAAGTTACGAGCAGTACTTC. This encodes CASIGDKSYEQYF.

This clone was seen just once. V is TRBV9 and J is TRBJ2-7; 13 nucleotides align to TRBD2. The CDR3 spans 16 residues. V shed 4 bases and J 5 bases; nucleotides not matched to a gene: 9. Per germline, CDR1 SGDLS and CDR2 YYNGEE. CDR3 nucleotide sequence: TGTGCCAGCAGCCTCGGACTAGCGGGAGATAAACACGAGCAGTACTTC. It codes for CASSLGLAGDKHEQYF.

In DNA form, the CDR3 reads TGCAGTGCTAGTTACGACAGCACTGAAGCTTTCTTT. Its protein product is CSASYDSTEAFF. This chain uses TRBV20-1 with TRBJ1-1; maybe TRBD1 (5 bases). This CDR3 has 12 amino acids. CDR1 and CDR2 from the germline V gene are DFQATT and SNEGSKA (reference sequence). Trimming shortened V by 3 bases and J by 4 bases, and 9 bases separated the two germline ends.

The chain recombines TRBV6-1 with TRBJ1-1, with D maybe TRBD1 (5 bases). Trimming stripped 2 bases from V and 4 bases from J, with 8 bases between. The germline gives CDR1 MNHNS, CDR2 SASEGT. The CDR3 has 13 residues. For the CDR3, the DNA is TGTGCCAGCAGTGAAATTGGGGGCACTGAAGCTTTCTTT. Translated: CASSEIGGTEAFF.

The CDR3 is CASSLVYSGSTDTQYF. CDR3 coding DNA: TGTGCCAGCAGCTTAGTGTATAGCGGGAGCACAGATACGCAGTATTTT. The gene calls are TRBV7-3 and TRBJ2-3; 7 bases fit TRBD2. In germline, CDR1 is SGHTA, CDR2 FQGTGA. This CDR3 is built from 16 residues. With V trimmed by 2 bases and J by 0 bases, 5 bases remained unmatched.

This clone appeared a few times. The chain links TRBV11-2 to TRBJ2-2; unclear D gene. The germline gives CDR1 SGHAT, CDR2 FQNNGV. The V and J ends lost 3 bases and 7 bases respectively, with 6 bases between them. This CDR3 region has 12 residues. CDR3 region: CASSFFYGELFF. CDR3 in DNA: TGTGCCAGCAGCTTCTTCTACGGGGAGCTGTTTTTT.

V usage is TRBV7-8 and J usage is TRBJ2-3; D may be TRBD2 (5 bases). This CDR3 has 15 residues. V dropped 3 bases and J dropped 0 bases, with 10 bases sitting between them. Per the germline V gene, CDR1 is SGHVS and CDR2 is FQNEAQ. The CDR3: CASSFAAASTDTQYF. As DNA, the CDR3 is TGTGCCAGCAGCTTCGCAGCGGCTAGCACAGATACGCAGTATTTT.

V and J are TRBV7-9 and TRBJ2-7; perhaps TRBD2 as D (7 bases). The CDR3 has 11 amino acids. Germline assignment: CDR1 SEHNR and CDR2 FQNEAQ (reference sequence). The V end was cut by 7 bases, the J end by 5 bases, with 9 bases between. The CDR3 sequence is CASKGGDEQYF. CDR3 DNA sequence: TGTGCCAGCAAAGGGGGGGACGAGCAGTACTTC.

The V gene is TRBV28, the J gene TRBJ2-7; D is unclear. The germline V and J ends were trimmed by 2 bases and 2 bases, with 10 bases remaining between them. The V gene's germline CDR1 is MDHEN and CDR2 SYDVKM. This CDR3 has 14 amino acids. The DNA for the CDR3 is TGTGCCAGCAGTTTAGGGGTATCCGCCTACGAGCAGTACTTC. It specifies CASSLGVSAYEQYF.

The V gene is TRBV5-1, the J gene TRBJ2-1; 9 positions agree with TRBD2. J lost 0 bases, V lost 1 base, and 5 bases had no gene match. The V gene's germline CDR1 is SGHRS and CDR2 YFSETQ. The CDR3 is 17 residues long. CDR3 sequence (DNA): TGCGCCAGCAGCTTGATGCTAGCGGGGACCTCCTACAATGAGCAGTTCTTC. Translation gives CASSLMLAGTSYNEQFF.

CDR3 protein: CASSDGVAGGNNEQFF. The CDR3 DNA sequence: TGTGCCAGCAGTGATGGAGTAGCGGGAGGGAACAATGAGCAGTTCTTC. The chain recombines TRBV25-1 with TRBJ2-1; 11 positions agree with TRBD2. The CDR3 totals 16 residues. The V and J ends lost 3 bases and 5 bases, in that order; junction bases with no gene match: 6. Germline V CDR1 and CDR2: MGHDK, SYGVNS.

This clone was seen only once. The V gene is TRBV7-3, the J gene TRBJ2-7; possible D gene TRBD1, 6 bases. The CDR3 runs to 15 residues. The V gene's germline CDR1 is SGHTA and CDR2 FQGTGA. V was clipped by 0 bases and J by 5 bases, with 14 bases between them. CDR3 DNA sequence: TGTGCCAGCAGCTTAACTCACCAAAACAGGGACGAGCAGTACTTC. Its translation: CASSLTHQNRDEQYF.

This clone was detected a few times. The gene calls are TRBV24-1 and TRBJ1-2, with a weak D call TRBD1 (6 bases). The CDR3 has 12 amino acids. Germline V gene lookup returns CDR1 KGHDR and CDR2 SFDVKD. Trimming pared 5 bases from V and 7 bases from J, leaving 10 bases between. CDR3 sequence reads: CATSAGQFGYTF. CDR3 DNA: TGTGCCACCAGTGCTGGACAGTTTGGCTACACCTTC.